A selection of T cell receptor beta chains follows, all from one sample in a study of spatial heterogeneity in lung cancer. TCRdb re-derived calls from the 5' RACE reads in MiXCR, one entry per CDR3 protein. The sample consists of 95,000 to 130,000 distinct CDR3 sequences, 12% of them appearing once. This specimen consisted of PBMCs, obtained at follow-up. The source of these receptors is a male donor with early-stage non-small cell lung cancer. The CDR3 runs from the conserved cysteine through the conserved F or W. Fields, in order: clone size, D gene, CDR3 length, J gene, V gene, CDR3 DNA, CDR3 protein. The D gene is left open where the match is weak. Clone size, where shown, is once, few, many, or a class for clones that have expanded.

>NA|TRBD1|17|TRBJ1-4|TRBV6-5
TGTGCCAGCAGTTACTCGACGGGGACAGGGAGTAGGGAAAAACTGTTTTTT
CASSYSTGTGSREKLFF
>few|NA|13|TRBJ1-5|TRBV2
TGTGCCAGCAGCGGTCGAGTCCCACAGCCCCAGCATTTT
CASSGRVPQPQHF
>NA|NA|14|TRBJ2-7|TRBV28
TGTGCCACTGTTGCGGGGCAGCTCTCCTACGAGCAGTACTTC
CATVAGQLSYEQYF
>many|NA|10|TRBJ1-1|TRBV29-1
TGCAGCGTTGGGAGGACTGAAGCTTTCTTT
CSVGRTEAFF
>NA|NA|12|TRBJ1-6|TRBV28
TGTGCCAGCAGCCGGATTAATTCACCCCTCCACTTT
CASSRINSPLHF
>few|TRBD2|14|TRBJ2-7|TRBV3-1
TGTGCCAGCAGCCTTAGCGGGGGGGCAGGCGAGCAGTACTTC
CASSLSGGAGEQYF
>many|NA|13|TRBJ1-2|TRBV29-1
TGCAGCGTTGGGGGGGCGCTGGGCTATGGCTACACCTTC
CSVGGALGYGYTF
>many|NA|15|TRBJ2-1|TRBV12-3/TRBV12-4
TGTGCCAGCAGTTTCAGCCAGACCTCTTACAATGAGCAGTTCTTC
CASSFSQTSYNEQFF
>NA|NA|11|TRBJ2-5|TRBV7-2
TGTGCCAGCAGCTCCAGGCAGACCCAGTACTTC
CASSSRQTQYF
>NA|TRBD2|16|TRBJ2-5|TRBV4-3
TGCGCCAGCAGCCAAGACCCTAGCGGGGGAGAAGAGACCCAGTACTTC
CASSQDPSGGEETQYF
>NA|TRBD1|17|TRBJ1-3|TRBV12-3/TRBV12-4
TGTGCCAGCAGCCTACAGGGGTCCGGACTCTCTGGAAACACCATATATTTT
CASSLQGSGLSGNTIYF
>few|NA|12|TRBJ1-2|TRBV11-1
TGTGCCAGCAGCGAGGAGAGCTATGGCTACACCTTC
CASSEESYGYTF
>NA|NA|13|TRBJ2-5|TRBV5-4
TGTGCCAGCAGCTTAGCAGGGAAAGAGACCCAGTACTTC
CASSLAGKETQYF
>few|NA|15|TRBJ1-6|TRBV10-3
TGTGCCATCAGTCTTGGGGGAATAGATAATTCACCCCTCCACTTT
CAISLGGIDNSPLHF
>many|TRBD1|16|TRBJ1-6|TRBV11-2
TGTGCCAGCAGCTTAGTCGGGACAGGGTCTTATTCACCCCTCCACTTT
CASSLVGTGSYSPLHF
>few|NA|13|TRBJ1-1|TRBV3-1
TGTGCCAGCAGTCAGACCGAGAACACTGAAGCTTTCTTT
CASSQTENTEAFF
>many|NA|15|TRBJ1-2|TRBV4-3
TGCGCCAGCAGCCAAGATCCCACAGGGAACTATGGCTACACCTTC
CASSQDPTGNYGYTF
>few|TRBD2|12|TRBJ2-5|TRBV7-2
TGTGCCAGCAGGGATAGCGGGGAGACCCAGTACTTC
CASRDSGETQYF
>NA|NA|11|TRBJ1-1|TRBV29-1
TGCAGCGTTGCAGCAGTCGGGGGGGCTTTCTTT
CSVAAVGGAFF
>few|TRBD1|17|TRBJ1-6|TRBV7-9
TGTGCCAGCAGCCAACCGGGACAGGGGAATCATAATTCACCCCTCCACTTT
CASSQPGQGNHNSPLHF
>few|TRBD1|16|TRBJ2-7|TRBV10-3
TGTGCCATCAGTGGACCCCCGGGACAGGGAAACTACGAGCAGTACTTC
CAISGPPGQGNYEQYF
>many|TRBD2|14|TRBJ2-1|TRBV29-1
TGCAGCGTCCCTGAGCTAGCGGGGTCCCAGGAGCAGTTCTTC
CSVPELAGSQEQFF
>few|NA|13|TRBJ1-1|TRBV5-1
TGCGCCAGCAGCGACCGCATGAACACTGAAGCTTTCTTT
CASSDRMNTEAFF
>few|TRBD1|16|TRBJ1-2|TRBV10-2
TGCGCCAGCAGTCCCGGGACAGGTGTGAATGTCGATGGCTACACCTTC
CASSPGTGVNVDGYTF
>NA|TRBD1|19|TRBJ1-5|TRBV7-6
TGTGCCAGCAGCTTACGGCCGGACAGGGGGACAGATAGCAATCAGCCCCAGCATTTT
CASSLRPDRGTDSNQPQHF
>few|NA|13|TRBJ2-1|TRBV11-2
TGTGCCAGCAGCTTGACGGCAAGCAATGAGCAGTTCTTC
CASSLTASNEQFF
>NA|NA|16|TRBJ1-1|TRBV5-1
TGCGCCAGCAGCTTGGGAAGGACGTCGACGAACACTGAAGCTTTCTTT
CASSLGRTSTNTEAFF